Listed below are T cell receptor beta chains from one sample, sequenced in a study of cytomegalovirus exposure and HLA in healthy donors. Method: immunoSEQ multiplex PCR; TCRdb's copy keeps in-frame clones and lacks some. This table has about 110,000 clones, 60% to 75% appearing once. Sequencing was done on a sample of PBMCs. These receptors all come from a male donor in good health and CMV-seropositive. Both conserved end residues are part of each CDR3. A D gene is named only where the DNA matches it firmly. Rows may omit the clone size; those that give it use once, few, many or a size class.

CDR3 protein	CDR3 DNA	V gene	clone size	D gene	J gene
CASSPQGGGTEAFF	TGCGCCAGCAGCCCCCAAGGGGGAGGGACTGAAGCTTTCTTT	TRBV4-3	few	.	TRBJ1-1
CASSKGQGAVEKLFF	TGCGCCAGCAGCAAAGGACAGGGGGCTGTTGAAAAACTGTTTTTT	TRBV5-1	few	TRBD1	TRBJ1-4
CAGLGGQFYEQYF	TGTGCCGGTCTGGGGGGGCAGTTCTACGAGCAGTACTTC	TRBV2	few	.	TRBJ2-7
CASSQEGQGRYTF	TGTGCCAGCAGCCAAGAGGGACAGGGACGCTACACCTTC	TRBV14	.	TRBD1	TRBJ1-2
CASSPTVNPGYTF	TGTGCCAGCAGCCCGACAGTGAATCCTGGCTACACCTTC	TRBV7-9	.	.	TRBJ1-2
CASSPQGAEQYF	TGTGCCAGCAGCCCACAGGGTGCCGAGCAGTACTTC	TRBV11-2	.	.	TRBJ2-7
CASSLYGTGNYGYTF	TGTGCCAGCAGTTTGTACGGGACAGGCAACTATGGCTACACCTTC	TRBV6-5	.	TRBD1	TRBJ1-2
CSIRTGGLTEAFF	TGCAGCATCCGGACAGGGGGCTTGACTGAAGCTTTCTTT	TRBV29-1	.	TRBD1	TRBJ1-1
CASILGQARGDTQYF	TGTGCCAGCATATTAGGACAGGCTCGGGGAGATACGCAGTATTTT	TRBV7-9	.	TRBD1	TRBJ2-3
CASSLKTGVGTEAFF	TGTGCCAGCAGCTTAAAGACAGGGGTCGGGACTGAAGCTTTCTTT	TRBV7-2	.	TRBD1	TRBJ1-1
CASSLWDRWGGEQYF	TGTGCCAGCAGCTTGTGGGACAGGTGGGGGGGCGAGCAGTACTTC	TRBV5-6	few	.	TRBJ2-7
CSVAQGFYEQYF	TGCAGCGTTGCACAGGGGTTTTACGAGCAGTACTTC	TRBV29-1	.	TRBD1	TRBJ2-7
CASSKDRNLYNEQFF	TGCGCCAGCAGCAAAGACAGGAACCTTTACAATGAGCAGTTCTTC	TRBV4-3	few	.	TRBJ2-1
CASSFAREGYEQYF	TGTGCCAGCAGTTTCGCCAGGGAGGGATACGAGCAGTACTTC	TRBV27	.	TRBD2	TRBJ2-7
CASSYSGGNRQPQHF	TGTGCCAGCAGTTATTCAGGGGGAAATCGGCAGCCCCAGCATTTT	TRBV6-5	.	TRBD1	TRBJ1-5
CASSLSDTYEQYF	TGTGCTAGCAGCCTTAGCGATACCTACGAGCAGTACTTC	TRBV7-7	once	.	TRBJ2-7
CASSLPVNTGELFF	TGTGCCAGCAGCTTACCCGTAAACACCGGGGAGCTGTTTTTT	TRBV11-2	.	.	TRBJ2-2
CASSRRGANTEAFF	TGTGCCAGCAGCCGCAGGGGGGCGAACACTGAAGCTTTCTTT	TRBV28	.	TRBD1	TRBJ1-1
CATHPGGGGEQYF	TGTGCCACCCACCCGGGGGGCGGCGGGGAGCAGTACTTC	TRBV18	once	.	TRBJ2-7
CASSGNPWGVGDEKLFF	TGTGCCAGCAGCGGAAACCCATGGGGGGTAGGAGATGAAAAACTGTTTTTT	TRBV7-8	once	.	TRBJ1-4
CASSLAPLANTGELFF	TGTGCCAGCAGCTTAGCGCCCCTAGCAAACACCGGGGAGCTGTTTTTT	TRBV7-2	.	.	TRBJ2-2
CASSQTAGVATGELFF	TGTGCCAGCAGCCAAACGGCGGGAGTTGCCACCGGGGAGCTGTTTTTT	TRBV14	.	TRBD2	TRBJ2-2
CASSILTRGTEAFF	TGTGCCAGCAGTATCTTGACAAGGGGGACTGAAGCTTTCTTT	TRBV28	.	.	TRBJ1-1
CASSPYPASGRSPYEQYF	TGCGCCAGCAGCCCCTACCCGGCTAGCGGGAGGTCCCCCTACGAGCAGTACTTC	TRBV4-1	once	TRBD2	TRBJ2-7
CASSRTGGANSGANVLTF	TGTGCCAGCAGTCGTACAGGGGGCGCCAACTCTGGGGCCAACGTCCTGACTTTC	TRBV7-3	.	TRBD1	TRBJ2-6